Below are 21 T cell receptor beta chains sequenced from a single sample in a study of Japanese encephalitis immunity and Zika vaccine responses. A single record per CDR3 protein comes from TCRdb applying MiXCR to the 5' RACE reads. Among about 470 distinct CDR3 sequences, under 1.2% were seen once, and the ten largest hold 25% to 30%. PBMCs were CFSE-labeled and cultured for about six days with peptide pools at about 0.94 ug/mL each. The sort collected unfixed, live, CD56-CD19-CD16-CD3+CD4+ CFSE-low proliferating CD4 T cells. The sequencing here drew on antigen-activated CD4+ T cells from blood, cultured, taken during a Zika inactivated vaccine study. All receptors derive from an adult woman who received an inactivated Zika virus vaccine.

This clonotype counts as large. V gene TRBV18 combines with J gene TRBJ2-7; D uncertain. Germline lookup yields CDR1 KGHSH and CDR2 LQKENI. Deletions cut 3 bases from V and 7 bases from J, with 16 bases between. The CDR3 runs to 14 residues. The DNA of the CDR3 is TGTGCCAGCTCACCCCGTTTTGCTGAGGAAGAGCAGTACTTC. Residues: CASSPRFAEEEQYF.

By its share, this clonotype is medium-sized (0.01 to 0.1%). The V gene is TRBV18, the J gene TRBJ2-5; TRBD2 agrees at 8 bases. Unmatched junction bases numbered 9, after V lost 5 bases and J lost 1 base. Germline V gene data show CDR1 as KGHSH and CDR2 as LQKENI. The CDR3 sequence is 16 residues long. CDR3 DNA sequence: TGTGCCAGCTCATATCTTAGCGGGGCACCCCAAGAGACCCAGTACTTC. This sequence encodes CASSYLSGAPQETQYF.

By sample fraction, this clonotype is large (0.1 to 1%). The rearrangement uses TRBV12-3 or TRBV12-4 and TRBJ2-5, with a possible D match to TRBD1 (6 bases). The length of the CDR3 is 17 residues. Trimming shortened V by 1 base and J by 1 base, and 16 bases separated the two germline ends. CDR3 DNA: TGTGCCAGCAGTTTAGGGTCCGGGACAACCTTCCAAGAGACCCAGTACTTC. It codes for CASSLGSGTTFQETQYF.

In this sample, this clonotype is medium-sized. The chain is built from TRBV28 and TRBJ2-7; D is undetermined. The V and J ends lost 3 bases and 7 bases respectively, with 10 bases between them. The CDR3 runs 12 residues. Germline loops: CDR1 MDHEN, CDR2 SYDVKM. Written as DNA, the CDR3 is TGTGCCAGCAGTTTTCCCTCGAGGGAGCAGTACTTC. It codes for CASSFPSREQYF.

By its share, this clonotype is medium-sized. This chain connects TRBV7-2 to TRBJ2-5, with D maybe TRBD2 (6 bases). V was cut by 1 base and J by 5 bases, with 11 bases left in between. This CDR3 contains 14 residues. Germline V gives CDR1 SGHTA, CDR2 FQGNSA. For the CDR3, the DNA is TGTGCCAGCAGCTTAGTCGGGGGTATGGAGACCCAGTACTTC. It specifies CASSLVGGMETQYF. Full variable domain (rest looked up from reference TRBV7-2 and TRBJ2-5): GAGVSQSPSNKVTEKGKDVELRCDPISGHTALYWYRQSLGQGLEFLIYFQGNSAPDKSGLPSDRFSAERTGGSVSTLTIQRTQQEDSAVYLCASSLVGGMETQYFGPGTRLLVL.

This clonotype is large by share. CDR3 protein: CASSVHEGQGLIYTF. The CDR3 DNA reads TGCGCCAGCAGCGTCCACGAGGGACAGGGGTTAATCTACACCTTC. This chain connects TRBV4-3 to TRBJ1-2; 10 bases match TRBD1. The ends lost 5 bases at V and 10 bases at J; junction bases unmatched: 13. This CDR3 has 15 amino acids. The germline V gene has CDR1 LGHNA and CDR2 YSLEER.

In its sample, this clonotype is large (0.1 to 1%). The chain couples TRBV7-2 to TRBJ1-6; D may be TRBD1 (6 bases). The V end was cut by 0 bases, the J end by 10 bases, with 10 bases between. Germline V gives CDR1 SGHTA, CDR2 FQGNSA. CDR3 length: 14 residues. The CDR3 coding sequence is TGTGCCAGCAGCTTAGCGGCAGGGGACTCACCCCTCCACTTT. Encoded protein: CASSLAAGDSPLHF.

Sample share makes this clonotype large. The rearrangement joins TRBV28 to TRBJ1-1; D call uncertain. This CDR3 is 13 amino acids long. Trimming shortened V by 7 bases and J by 1 base, and 10 bases separated the two germline ends. Germline lookup yields CDR1 MDHEN and CDR2 SYDVKM. CDR3 residues: CASTRSANTEAFF. CDR3 coding DNA: TGTGCCAGCACAAGATCGGCGAACACTGAAGCTTTCTTT.

This clonotype is medium-sized. The DNA of the CDR3 is TGTGCCAGCAGCTTAGGGCAAGGCACTGAAGCTTTCTTT. Protein sequence: CASSLGQGTEAFF. V usage is TRBV7-6 and J usage is TRBJ1-1; D ambiguous. Germline CDR1 reads SGHVS; CDR2 reads FNYEAQ. V lost 1 base to trimming and J lost 4 bases, with 7 bases between them. The CDR3 is 13 residues long.

In its sample, this clonotype is medium-sized. The DNA of the CDR3 is TGTGCCAGCAGCGTGAGGGGTAGTAACACCGGGGAGCTGTTTTTT. This codes for CASSVRGSNTGELFF. The J gene is TRBJ2-2, the V gene TRBV9; D possibly matches TRBD1 or TRBD2 (5 bases each). V dropped 2 bases and J dropped 2 bases, with 10 bases sitting between them. There are 15 residues in the CDR3. Germline V lookup: CDR1 SGDLS, CDR2 YYNGEE.

This clonotype is classed as medium-sized. The genes are TRBV10-2 and TRBJ2-3; 7 bases fit TRBD2. The CDR3 sequence is 14 residues long. Germline trimming cut 7 bases from V and 9 bases from J; bases unmatched to any gene: 13. Germline V lookup: CDR1 WSHSY, CDR2 SAAADI. Written as DNA, the CDR3 is TGCGCCAGCATCGAGCCCTCGACCGGGGGGACGCAGTATTTT. Its protein product is CASIEPSTGGTQYF.

This clonotype is judged large. J is TRBJ1-4 and V is TRBV4-1; D gene unclear. CDR3 length: 16 residues. The V gene lost 4 bases and the J gene lost 2 bases, with 14 bases spanning the gap. Germline assignment: CDR1 MGHRA and CDR2 YSYEKL. The CDR3 loop reads CASSPEGTATNEKLFF. The CDR3 DNA reads TGCGCCAGCAGCCCTGAAGGCACCGCGACTAATGAAAAACTGTTTTTT.

Within the sample, this clonotype is large (0.1 to 1%). The CDR3 DNA is TGTGCCATCAGTGAGTCCCTCTTCGACAGGGGAGGAGGGAAGGATGAAAAACTGTTTTTT. This sequence encodes CAISESLFDRGGGKDEKLFF. The V call is TRBV10-3, the J call TRBJ1-4, with 8 bases aligning to TRBD1. The CDR3 contains 20 residues. The V gene end was trimmed by 0 bases and the J gene end by 6 bases; junction bases not matched to a gene: 18. From germline, CDR1 is ENHRY and CDR2 SYGVKD.

By frequency in the sample, this clonotype is large. Mismatch with germline at one junction end may stem from a read error. The V and J genes are TRBV27 and TRBJ2-2; the D is unclear. Germline V gene lookup returns CDR1 MNHEY and CDR2 SMNVEV (reference sequence). CDR3 length: 13 amino acids. As DNA, the CDR3 is TGTGCCAGCAGTATATCGAACACCGGGGAGCTGTTTTTT. It codes for CASSISNTGELFF.

This clonotype rates as medium-sized. The chain links TRBV28 to TRBJ1-5; 7 nucleotides line up with TRBD1. From germline, CDR1 is MDHEN and CDR2 SYDVKM. This CDR3 region has 16 residues. The trim removed 5 bases at V and 2 bases at J, leaving 9 bases unmatched. CDR3 amino acids: CASSGRGVVGNQPQHF. In nucleotides, the CDR3 is TGTGCCAGCAGTGGCAGGGGGGTTGTAGGCAATCAGCCCCAGCATTTT.

Sample share makes this clonotype medium-sized. This chain uses TRBV3-1 with TRBJ1-1; D call uncertain. Germline values: CDR1 LGHDT, CDR2 YNNKEL (reference sequence). Trimming removed 4 bases at V and 6 bases at J, with 15 bases between. This CDR3 is 14 amino acids long. The CDR3 reads CASSRDMVQSEAFF. The DNA for the CDR3 is TGTGCCAGCAGCCGAGACATGGTGCAATCTGAAGCTTTCTTT.

This clonotype is categorized as medium-sized. V gene TRBV27 combines with J gene TRBJ2-1, with 11 bases matching TRBD2. The V gene's germline CDR1 is MNHEY and CDR2 SMNVEV (reference sequence). CDR3 length: 18 residues. The ends lost 3 bases at V and 4 bases at J; junction bases unmatched: 11. The CDR3 loop reads CASSFRGLAVGGYNEQFF. Written as DNA, the CDR3 is TGTGCCAGCAGTTTTAGGGGACTAGCGGTGGGCGGATACAATGAGCAGTTCTTC.

By frequency in the sample, this clonotype is medium-sized. The chain joins TRBV5-4 to TRBJ1-2; D not certain. Germline V gives CDR1 SGHNT, CDR2 YYREEE (reference sequence). This CDR3 is 12 amino acids long. V dropped 0 bases and J dropped 1 base, with 1 base sitting between them. CDR3 nucleotide sequence: TGTGCCAGCAGCTTGGATAACTATGGCTACACCTTC. Its protein is CASSLDNYGYTF.

Judged by abundance, this clonotype is large (0.1 to 1%). The CDR3 DNA reads TGTGCCAGCAGCTCGGGACTAGCGGGATACAATGAGCAGTTCTTC. Its translation is CASSSGLAGYNEQFF. The chain joins TRBV11-2 to TRBJ2-1; 13 nucleotides align to TRBD2. The V gene's germline CDR1 is SGHAT and CDR2 FQNNGV. V shed 4 bases and J 4 bases; nucleotides not matched to a gene: 1. The CDR3 contains 15 residues. Based on the CDR3 plus reference TRBV11-2 and TRBJ2-1, the full variable domain is EAGVAQSPRYKIIEKRQSVAFWCNPISGHATLYWYQQILGQGPKLLIQFQNNGVVDDSQLPKDRFSAERLKGVDSTLKIQPAKLEDSAVYLCASSSGLAGYNEQFFGPGTRLTVL.

This clonotype counts as medium-sized. The chain uses TRBV28 and TRBJ2-1; D perhaps matches TRBD2 (5 bases). From germline, CDR1 is MDHEN and CDR2 SYDVKM. The CDR3 sequence is 15 residues long. V gave up 4 bases and J gave up 2 bases, with 12 bases separating them. CDR3 DNA sequence: TGTGCCAGCAGTTCCTGGACGGGAACCTACAATGAGCAGTTCTTC. Its translation is CASSSWTGTYNEQFF.

This clonotype is large in the sample. The V gene is TRBV29-1, the J gene TRBJ1-1, with no clear D. Germline values: CDR1 SQVTM, CDR2 ANQGSEA. V was trimmed by 7 bases and J by 4 bases, leaving 25 bases between them. CDR3 size: 16 residues. The CDR3 DNA reads TGCAGCGCTGACAACGGGGTGCCAGGTCTCCCCACTGAAGCTTTCTTT. Its translation: CSADNGVPGLPTEAFF.